This entry lists 27 T cell receptor beta chains sequenced from one sample in a study of CD8 T cells in Susac syndrome. Reverse transcription of about 0.45 to 1 ug RNA was performed with random hexamers. MiXCR, applied by TCRdb to the immunoSEQ multiplex PCR reads, yields one record per CDR3 protein. The sample contains 200,000 or so distinct CDR3 sequences, approximately 95% of which appear only once. Sequenced sample: CD8+ T cells from PBMCs. The receptors were sampled from a human donor with Susac syndrome.

The chain recombines TRBV5-1 with TRBJ2-7; 9 bases fit TRBD1. Germline V gene lookup returns CDR1 SGHRS and CDR2 YFSETQ. With V trimmed by 0 bases and J by 3 bases, 4 bases remained unmatched. This CDR3 comprises 15 residues. This chain's CDR3 is CASSLGDRESYEQYF. CDR3 nucleotides: TGCGCCAGCAGCTTGGGGGACAGGGAGAGCTACGAGCAGTACTTC.

This rearrangement joins TRBV20-1 to TRBJ1-5, with D possibly TRBD1 on 5 matching bases. The V end was cut by 1 base, the J end by 0 bases, with 13 bases between. CDR3 length equals 16 residues. Germline V gene sequence: CDR1 DFQATT, CDR2 SNEGSKA (reference sequence). The CDR3, as DNA: TGCAGTGCTAGAGGGGGAGACAGCTATAGCAATCAGCCCCAGCATTTT. Residues: CSARGGDSYSNQPQHF.

V and J are TRBV13 and TRBJ2-7, with no clear D. The germline V gene has CDR1 PRHDT and CDR2 FYEKMQ (reference sequence). The CDR3 extends over 15 amino acids. V was trimmed by 5 bases and J by 2 bases, leaving 16 bases between them. The CDR3 DNA reads as TGTGCCAGCAGCACCTTGGTTGGGCTACCCTACGAGCAGTACTTC. Its protein product is CASSTLVGLPYEQYF.

As DNA, the CDR3 is TGCGCCAGCAGCCAAGGGGGAGTCTCCTACAATGAGCAGTTCTTC. Amino acid sequence: CASSQGGVSYNEQFF. The chain recombines TRBV4-1 with TRBJ2-1, with D possibly TRBD2 on 5 matching bases. The V end lost 1 base, the J end lost 0 bases, and 7 bases lay between the germline ends. Germline CDR1 and CDR2: MGHRA and YSYEKL. The length of the CDR3 is 15 residues.

V usage is TRBV20-1 and J usage is TRBJ2-1; D not resolved. Trimming stripped 5 bases from V and 0 bases from J, with 17 bases between. CDR1 is DFQATT and CDR2 is SNEGSKA in the germline V gene (reference sequence). The CDR3 loop spans 16 amino acids. This CDR3 is CSAFIGSPSSYNEQFF. The CDR3 DNA sequence: TGCAGTGCTTTCATAGGGTCCCCGAGCTCCTACAATGAGCAGTTCTTC.

This clonotype is a singleton in its sample. V usage is TRBV2 and J usage is TRBJ2-1; maybe TRBD2 (5 bases). The CDR3 has 13 amino acids. V lost 7 bases and J lost 0, with 7 bases in between. CDR1 and CDR2 from the germline V gene are SNHLY and FYNNEI. The DNA for the CDR3 is TGTGCCAGCATGAGGGCCTCCTACAATGAGCAGTTCTTC. It encodes CASMRASYNEQFF. The whole variable domain, remainder taken from reference TRBV2 and TRBJ2-1, is EPEVTQTPSHQVTQMGQEVILRCVPISNHLYFYWYRQILGQKVEFLVSFYNNEISEKSEIFDDQFSVERPDGSNFTLKIRSTKLEDSAMYFCASMRASYNEQFFGPGTRLTVL.

V usage is TRBV24-1 and J usage is TRBJ2-1; 9 bases fit TRBD1. CDR1 is KGHDR and CDR2 is SFDVKD in the germline V gene. The CDR3 has 15 amino acids. V trimming: 5 bases; J trimming: 6 bases; junction bases outside the gene matches: 7. For the CDR3, the DNA is TGTGCCACCAGTGTTCCGGGACAGGGAGGCAATGAGCAGTTCTTC. It yields the protein CATSVPGQGGNEQFF.

This clonotype was detected once. This chain uses TRBV2 with TRBJ1-5; 7 bases align to TRBD1. The CDR3 extends over 14 amino acids. CDR1 is SNHLY and CDR2 is FYNNEI in the germline V gene. Trimming at V came to 5 bases and at J to 7 bases, leaving 8 bases not matched to a gene. In DNA, the CDR3 is TGTGCCAGCAGTATAGGACAGGAGGGGCAGCCCCAGCATTTT. Translation gives CASSIGQEGQPQHF.

This clonotype was recorded only once. The chain combines TRBV5-6 with TRBJ2-7, with 8 bases fitting TRBD1. Germline loops: CDR1 SGHDT, CDR2 YYEEEE. Unmatched junction bases numbered 8, after V lost 3 bases and J lost 6 bases. CDR3 length equals 14 residues. The CDR3 nucleotides are TGTGCCAGCAGCTCCACGGACAGGGTCGGCGAGCAGTACTTC. Translating it yields CASSSTDRVGEQYF.

This chain joins TRBV12-3 or TRBV12-4 and TRBJ2-1; tentatively, D is TRBD1 or TRBD2 (7 bases each). CDR3 length: 14 residues. V gave up 7 bases and J gave up 7 bases, with 17 bases separating them. The chain's CDR3 is CASTPRGGPNEQFF. CDR3 nucleotide sequence: TGTGCCAGCACCCCCAGGGGGGGGCCGAATGAGCAGTTCTTC.

This chain connects TRBV23-1 to TRBJ1-1, with TRBD1 identical over 10 bases. TRBV23-1 is assigned to the ORF class and has an uncertain function. Trimming took 6 bases from V and 7 from J; bases not matched to a gene: 2. The CDR3 is 12 residues long. This CDR3 is CASRTGGYEAFF. CDR3 sequence (DNA): TGCGCCAGCAGGACAGGGGGCTATGAAGCTTTCTTT.

The sample holds one count of this clonotype. The J gene is TRBJ2-3, the V gene TRBV29-1; no clear D. The CDR3 has 12 amino acids. CDR1 is SQVTM and CDR2 is ANQGSEA in the germline V gene. V was pared by 8 bases and J by 2 bases, with 11 bases between. This CDR3 reads CSLFGSTDTQYF. In DNA form, the CDR3 reads TGCAGCCTATTTGGGTCCACAGATACGCAGTATTTT.

This chain joins TRBV7-9 and TRBJ2-7; weak D call: TRBD1 (7 bases). V lost 8 bases, J lost 1 base, and 12 bases lay in between. This CDR3 is 13 amino acids long. Germline assignment: CDR1 SEHNR and CDR2 FQNEAQ (reference sequence). The CDR3: CASRRGDSYEQYF. CDR3 in DNA: TGTGCCAGCCGCAGGGGGGATTCCTACGAGCAGTACTTC.

The chain joins TRBV9 to TRBJ2-1, with a possible D match to TRBD2 (6 bases). From germline, CDR1 is SGDLS and CDR2 YYNGEE. This CDR3 is built from 16 residues. The V end lost 3 bases, the J end lost 4 bases, and 17 bases lay between the germline ends. This CDR3 reads CASSERGLSGYNEQFF. The CDR3 DNA sequence: TGTGCCAGCAGCGAGAGGGGACTTTCCGGTTACAATGAGCAGTTCTTC.

The chain joins TRBV7-9 to TRBJ1-1, with 7 bases matching TRBD1. The germline CDR1 and CDR2 sequences are SEHNR and FQNEAQ (reference sequence). J gave up 5 bases and V 5 bases, and 5 bases lay outside the gene matches. This CDR3 contains 13 residues. This CDR3 is CASSKGATTEAFF. The DNA for the CDR3 is TGTGCCAGCAGCAAGGGGGCGACGACTGAAGCTTTCTTT.

The chain joins TRBV24-1 to TRBJ2-2, with D perhaps TRBD1 or TRBD2 (5 bases each). CDR1 and CDR2 from the germline V gene are KGHDR and SFDVKD. The V end was cut by 12 bases, the J end by 4 bases, with 11 bases between. CDR3 size: 12 residues. The CDR3 DNA follows: TGTGCCGTTGCCGGGACCACCGGGGAGCTGTTTTTT. As protein: CAVAGTTGELFF.

The genes are TRBV9 and TRBJ1-1, with D unclear. The CDR3 covers 13 residues. The V gene lost 8 bases and the J gene lost 1 base, with 12 bases spanning the gap. Germline CDR1 is SGDLS and CDR2 is YYNGEE. As DNA, the CDR3 is TGTGCCAGGTTAGGACCGGGGAACACTGAAGCTTTCTTT. Translating gives CARLGPGNTEAFF.

V usage is TRBV20-1 and J usage is TRBJ2-5; D is unclear. Germline assignment: CDR1 DFQATT and CDR2 SNEGSKA (reference sequence). Between the trimmed V and J ends, which lost 1 base and 0 bases, there was a span of 6 bases. The CDR3 runs to 13 residues. CDR3 in DNA: TGCAGTGCTAGAGGATCGTACCAAGAGACCCAGTACTTC. This sequence encodes CSARGSYQETQYF.

In this sample, this clonotype turned up once. V and J are TRBV20-1 and TRBJ2-5; 7 nucleotides match TRBD2. The germline V gene encodes CDR1 DFQATT and CDR2 SNEGSKA (reference sequence). CDR3 size: 13 residues. Trimming removed 3 bases from V and 5 bases from J; junction bases left unmatched: 6. In DNA form, the CDR3 reads TGCAGTGCTAGCGGGGGGTTAGGGGAGACCCAGTACTTC. It encodes CSASGGLGETQYF.

The chain combines TRBV5-4 with TRBJ2-5; D gene ambiguous. CDR3 size: 16 residues. Germline V gene sequence: CDR1 SGHNT, CDR2 YYREEE (reference sequence). V dropped 2 bases and J dropped 1 base, with 15 bases sitting between them. CDR3 coding DNA: TGTGCCAGCAGCTTTATACGCCTCGATTCCCAAGAGACCCAGTACTTC. As protein: CASSFIRLDSQETQYF.

V usage is TRBV6-6 and J usage is TRBJ2-7, with D possibly matching TRBD2 (7 bases). V lost 0 bases, J lost 5 bases, and 11 bases lay in between. CDR1 is MNHNY and CDR2 is SVGAGI in the germline V gene (reference sequence). CDR3 length: 14 residues. The chain's CDR3 is CASSYSRGADEQYF. The CDR3 DNA sequence: TGTGCCAGCAGTTACTCTCGGGGGGCAGACGAGCAGTACTTC.

The gene calls are TRBV9 and TRBJ1-1, with 10 bases aligning to TRBD1. Germline V gene sequence: CDR1 SGDLS, CDR2 YYNGEE. V lost 3 bases, J lost 5 bases, and 7 bases stayed unmatched. This CDR3 is 15 amino acids long. The CDR3 coding sequence is TGTGCCAGCAGCGCTGTGGGGACAGGGGAAACTGAAGCTTTCTTT. This gives the protein CASSAVGTGETEAFF.

The chain employs TRBV24-1 and TRBJ2-1; D tentatively fits TRBD1 or TRBD2 (5 bases each). The germline V and J ends were trimmed by 8 bases and 10 bases, with 14 bases remaining between them. This CDR3 has 12 residues. CDR1 is KGHDR and CDR2 is SFDVKD in the germline V gene. The CDR3 nucleotides read TGTGCCACCAATTCCGGGGCCGAGGAGCAGTTCTTC. The encoded protein is CATNSGAEEQFF.

The chain combines TRBV30 with TRBJ2-3; 7 nucleotides match TRBD1. The CDR3 consists of 15 residues. CDR1 is GTSNPN and CDR2 is SVGIG in the germline V gene (reference sequence). The ends lost 1 base at V and 2 bases at J; junction bases unmatched: 6. The DNA for the CDR3 is TGTGCCTGGAGTGATGGACAGGCGAACACAGATACGCAGTATTTT. This sequence encodes CAWSDGQANTDTQYF.

This chain joins TRBV7-2 and TRBJ1-1, with a tentative D call TRBD1 (6 bases). The V and J ends lost 3 bases and 1 base respectively, with 18 bases between them. Germline assignment: CDR1 SGHTA and CDR2 FQGNSA. The CDR3 covers 17 residues. Written as DNA, the CDR3 is TGTGCCAGCAGCTTTAGCGTTGGACAGTTAAGGAACACTGAAGCTTTCTTT. Translation: CASSFSVGQLRNTEAFF.

The chain links TRBV9 to TRBJ2-7; D is ambiguous. V dropped 0 bases and J dropped 2 bases, with 6 bases sitting between them. Germline assignment: CDR1 SGDLS and CDR2 YYNGEE. The CDR3 spans 13 residues. The CDR3, as DNA: TGTGCCAGCAGCGTAGCTCCTACCTACGAGCAGTACTTC. Its translation: CASSVAPTYEQYF.

The chain combines TRBV13 with TRBJ1-2, with 7 bases fitting TRBD1. This CDR3 comprises 13 residues. Germline values: CDR1 PRHDT, CDR2 FYEKMQ (reference sequence). J was trimmed by 8 bases and V by 3 bases; bases with no gene match: 6. CDR3 residues: CASSLKQGEGYTF. The CDR3 DNA is TGTGCCAGCAGCTTGAAGCAGGGGGAGGGCTACACCTTC.